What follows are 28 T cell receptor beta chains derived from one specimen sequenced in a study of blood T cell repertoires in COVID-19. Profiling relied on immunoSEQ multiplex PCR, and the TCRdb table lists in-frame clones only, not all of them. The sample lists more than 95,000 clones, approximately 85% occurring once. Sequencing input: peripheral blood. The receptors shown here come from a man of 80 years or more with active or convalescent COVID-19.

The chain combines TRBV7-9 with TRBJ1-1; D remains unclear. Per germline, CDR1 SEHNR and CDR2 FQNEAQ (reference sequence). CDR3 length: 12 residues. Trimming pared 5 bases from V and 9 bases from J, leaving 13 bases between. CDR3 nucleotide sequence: TGTGCCAGCAGCCAAGCCTCGGGAAAAGCTTTCTTT. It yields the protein CASSQASGKAFF. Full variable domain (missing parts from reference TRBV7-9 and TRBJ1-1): DTGVSQNPRHKITKRGQNVTFRCDPISEHNRLYWYRQTLGQGPEFLTYFQNEAQLEKSRLLSDRFSAERPKGSFSTLEIQRTEQGDSAMYLCASSQASGKAFFGQGTRLTVV.

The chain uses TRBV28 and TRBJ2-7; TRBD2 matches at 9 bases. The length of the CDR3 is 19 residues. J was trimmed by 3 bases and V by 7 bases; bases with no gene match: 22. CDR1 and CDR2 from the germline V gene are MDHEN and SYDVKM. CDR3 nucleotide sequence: TGTGCCAGCACCTCGCTCCGGCTAGCGGGGCGGTCCCCTCTCTACGAGCAGTACTTC. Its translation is CASTSLRLAGRSPLYEQYF.

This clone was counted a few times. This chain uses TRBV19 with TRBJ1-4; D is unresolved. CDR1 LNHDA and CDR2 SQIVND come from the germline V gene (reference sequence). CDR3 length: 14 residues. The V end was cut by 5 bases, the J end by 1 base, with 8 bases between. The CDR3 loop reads CASSSSRTNEKLFF. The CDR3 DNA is TGTGCCAGTAGTTCCTCCAGAACTAATGAAAAACTGTTTTTT.

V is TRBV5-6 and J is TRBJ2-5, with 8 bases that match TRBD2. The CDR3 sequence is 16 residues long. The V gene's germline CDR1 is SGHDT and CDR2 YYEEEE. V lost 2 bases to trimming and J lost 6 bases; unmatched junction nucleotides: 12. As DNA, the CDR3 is TGTGCCAGCAGCTTTTCAGGTACCAGCGGGAGTAAGACCCAGTACTTC. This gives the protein CASSFSGTSGSKTQYF. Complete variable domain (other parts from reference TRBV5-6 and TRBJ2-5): DAGVTQSPTHLIKTRGQQVTLRCSPKSGHDTVSWYQQALGQGPQFIFQYYEEEERQRGNFPDRFSGHQFPNYSSELNVNALLLGDSALYLCASSFSGTSGSKTQYFGPGTRLLVL.

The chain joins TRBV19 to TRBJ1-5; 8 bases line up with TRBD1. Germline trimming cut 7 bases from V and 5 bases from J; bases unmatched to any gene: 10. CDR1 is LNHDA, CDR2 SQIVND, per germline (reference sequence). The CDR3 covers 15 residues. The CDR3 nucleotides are TGTGCCAGTACCGCCACCACAGGGGGGTATCAGCCCCAGCATTTT. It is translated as CASTATTGGYQPQHF.

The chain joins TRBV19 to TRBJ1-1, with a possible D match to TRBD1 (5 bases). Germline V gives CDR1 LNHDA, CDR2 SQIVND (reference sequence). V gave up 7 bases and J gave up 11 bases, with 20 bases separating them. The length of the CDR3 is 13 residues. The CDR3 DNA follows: TGTGCCAGTAATAGGGGCGGGGCAGTCGAGGCTTTCTTT. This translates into CASNRGGAVEAFF.

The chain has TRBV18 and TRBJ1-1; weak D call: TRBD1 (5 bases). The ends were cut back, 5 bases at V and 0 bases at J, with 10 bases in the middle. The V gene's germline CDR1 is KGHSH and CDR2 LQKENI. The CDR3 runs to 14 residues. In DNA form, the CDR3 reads TGTGCCAGCTCAAAGGAGGGGATGAACACTGAAGCTTTCTTT. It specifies CASSKEGMNTEAFF.

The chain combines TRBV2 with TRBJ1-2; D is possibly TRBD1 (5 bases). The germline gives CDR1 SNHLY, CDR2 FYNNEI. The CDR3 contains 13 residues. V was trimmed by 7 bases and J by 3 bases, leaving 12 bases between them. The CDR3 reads CASKRGWDYGYTF. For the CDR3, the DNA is TGTGCCAGCAAACGGGGGTGGGACTATGGCTACACCTTC.

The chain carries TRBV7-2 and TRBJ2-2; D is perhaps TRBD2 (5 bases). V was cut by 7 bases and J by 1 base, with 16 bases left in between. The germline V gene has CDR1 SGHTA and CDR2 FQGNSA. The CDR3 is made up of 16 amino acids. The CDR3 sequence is CASTILSAGNTGELFF. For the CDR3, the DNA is TGTGCCAGCACCATACTTTCCGCGGGGAACACCGGGGAGCTGTTTTTT. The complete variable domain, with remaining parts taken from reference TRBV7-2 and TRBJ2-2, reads GAGVSQSPSNKVTEKGKDVELRCDPISGHTALYWYRQSLGQGLEFLIYFQGNSAPDKSGLPSDRFSAERTGGSVSTLTIQRTQQEDSAVYLCASTILSAGNTGELFFGEGSRLTVL.

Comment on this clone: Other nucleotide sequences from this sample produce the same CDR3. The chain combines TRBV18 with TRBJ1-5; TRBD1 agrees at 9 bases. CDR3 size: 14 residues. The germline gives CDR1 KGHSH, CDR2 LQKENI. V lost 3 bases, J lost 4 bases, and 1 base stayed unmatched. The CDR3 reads CASSPGTGNQPQHF. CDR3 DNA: TGTGCCAGCTCACCCGGGACAGGGAATCAGCCCCAGCATTTT.

The CDR3 bases are TGCGCCAGCAGCACCGGGGACAGGGGAGTGAGCTATGGCTACACCTTC. Its translation: CASSTGDRGVSYGYTF. This chain uses TRBV5-1 with TRBJ1-2; the match to TRBD1 covers 10 bases. The CDR3 extends over 16 amino acids. CDR1 is SGHRS and CDR2 is YFSETQ in the germline V gene. The ends lost 4 bases at V and 4 bases at J; junction bases unmatched: 10.

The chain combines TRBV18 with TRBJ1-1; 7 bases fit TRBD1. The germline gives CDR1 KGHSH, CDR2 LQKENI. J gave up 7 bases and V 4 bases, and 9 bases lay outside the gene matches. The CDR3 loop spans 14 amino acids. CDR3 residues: CASSLLEGTVEAFF. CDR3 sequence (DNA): TGTGCCAGCTCACTACTGGAAGGGACAGTTGAAGCTTTCTTT.

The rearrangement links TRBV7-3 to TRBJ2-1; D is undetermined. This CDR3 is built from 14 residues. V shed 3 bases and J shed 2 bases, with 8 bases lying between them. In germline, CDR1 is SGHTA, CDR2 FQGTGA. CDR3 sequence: CASSFLAPYNEQFF. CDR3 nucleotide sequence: TGTGCCAGCAGCTTTTTGGCACCCTACAATGAGCAGTTCTTC.

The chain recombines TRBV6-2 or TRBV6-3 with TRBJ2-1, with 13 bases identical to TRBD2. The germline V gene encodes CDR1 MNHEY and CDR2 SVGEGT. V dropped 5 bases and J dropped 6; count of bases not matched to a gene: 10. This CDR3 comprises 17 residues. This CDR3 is CASSNGLGLAGVNEQFF. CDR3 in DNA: TGTGCCAGCAGTAACGGGCTCGGACTAGCGGGAGTCAATGAGCAGTTCTTC.

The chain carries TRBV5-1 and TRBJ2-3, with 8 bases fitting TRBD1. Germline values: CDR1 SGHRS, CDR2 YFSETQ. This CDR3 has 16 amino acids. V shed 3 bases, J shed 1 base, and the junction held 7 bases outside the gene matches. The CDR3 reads CASSYRQGLGTDTQYF. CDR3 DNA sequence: TGCGCCAGCAGCTACCGACAGGGGCTGGGCACAGATACGCAGTATTTT.

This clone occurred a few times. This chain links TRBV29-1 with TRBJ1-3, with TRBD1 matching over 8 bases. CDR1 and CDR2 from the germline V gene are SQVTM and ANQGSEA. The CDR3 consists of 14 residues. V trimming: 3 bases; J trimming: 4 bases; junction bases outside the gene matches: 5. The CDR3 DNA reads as TGCAGCGTTGAGGCAGGGGGCTCAGGAAACACCATATATTTT. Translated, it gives CSVEAGGSGNTIYF.

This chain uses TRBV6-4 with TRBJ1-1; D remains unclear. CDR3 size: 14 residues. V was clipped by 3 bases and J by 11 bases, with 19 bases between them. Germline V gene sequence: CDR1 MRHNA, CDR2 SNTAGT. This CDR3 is CASSEEVDSSVAFF. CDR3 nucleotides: TGTGCCAGCAGTGAGGAGGTGGACTCCTCGGTGGCTTTCTTT.

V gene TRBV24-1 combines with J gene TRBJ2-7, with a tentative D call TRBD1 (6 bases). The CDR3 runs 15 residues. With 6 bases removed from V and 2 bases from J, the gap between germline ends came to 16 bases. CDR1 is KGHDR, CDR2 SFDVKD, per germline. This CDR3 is CATSTPRDTPYEQYF. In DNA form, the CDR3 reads TGTGCCACCAGTACCCCCCGGGACACCCCCTACGAGCAGTACTTC.

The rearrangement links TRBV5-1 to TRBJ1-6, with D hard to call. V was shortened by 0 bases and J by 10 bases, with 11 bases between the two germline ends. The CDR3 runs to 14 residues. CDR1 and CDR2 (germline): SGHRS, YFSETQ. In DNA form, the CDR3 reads TGCGCCAGCAGCTTGGCGGCGGTCGAATCACCCCTCCACTTT. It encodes CASSLAAVESPLHF.

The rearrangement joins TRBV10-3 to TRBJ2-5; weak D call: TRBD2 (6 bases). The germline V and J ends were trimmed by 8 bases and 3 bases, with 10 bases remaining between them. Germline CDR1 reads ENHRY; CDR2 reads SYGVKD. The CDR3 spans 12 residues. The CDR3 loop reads CAIGGTEETQYF. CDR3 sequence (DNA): TGTGCCATCGGCGGGACTGAAGAGACCCAGTACTTC.

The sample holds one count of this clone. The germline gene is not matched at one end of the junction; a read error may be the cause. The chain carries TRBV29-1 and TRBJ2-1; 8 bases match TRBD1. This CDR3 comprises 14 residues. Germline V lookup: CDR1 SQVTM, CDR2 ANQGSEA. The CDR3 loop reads CSVMVGTGQPERFF. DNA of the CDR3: TGCAGCGTTATGGTGGGGACAGGACAACCCGAGCGGTTCTTC.

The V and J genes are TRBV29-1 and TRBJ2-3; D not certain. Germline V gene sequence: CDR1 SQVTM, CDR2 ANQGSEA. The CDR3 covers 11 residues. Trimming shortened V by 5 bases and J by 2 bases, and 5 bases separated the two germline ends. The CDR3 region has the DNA TGCAGCGTTCTTTCCACAGATACGCAGTATTTT. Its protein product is CSVLSTDTQYF.

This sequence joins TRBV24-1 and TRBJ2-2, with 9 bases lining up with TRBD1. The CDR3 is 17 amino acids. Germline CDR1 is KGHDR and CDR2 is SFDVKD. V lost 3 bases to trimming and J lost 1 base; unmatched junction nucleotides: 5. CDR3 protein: CATSDPGQGKNTGELFF. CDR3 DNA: TGTGCCACCAGTGATCCAGGACAGGGGAAGAACACCGGGGAGCTGTTTTTT.

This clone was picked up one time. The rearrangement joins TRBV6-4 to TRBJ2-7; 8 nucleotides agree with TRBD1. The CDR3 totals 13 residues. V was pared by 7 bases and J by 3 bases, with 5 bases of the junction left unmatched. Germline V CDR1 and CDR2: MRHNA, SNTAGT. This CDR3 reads CASTPGGRYEQYF. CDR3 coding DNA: TGTGCCAGCACCCCAGGGGGCCGCTACGAGCAGTACTTC.

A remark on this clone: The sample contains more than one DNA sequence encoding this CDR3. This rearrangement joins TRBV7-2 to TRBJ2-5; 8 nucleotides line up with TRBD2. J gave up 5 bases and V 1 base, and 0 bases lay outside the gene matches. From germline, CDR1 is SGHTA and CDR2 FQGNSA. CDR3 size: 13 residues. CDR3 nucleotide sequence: TGTGCCAGCAGCTTAGGCGGGAGGGAGACCCAGTACTTC. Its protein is CASSLGGRETQYF.

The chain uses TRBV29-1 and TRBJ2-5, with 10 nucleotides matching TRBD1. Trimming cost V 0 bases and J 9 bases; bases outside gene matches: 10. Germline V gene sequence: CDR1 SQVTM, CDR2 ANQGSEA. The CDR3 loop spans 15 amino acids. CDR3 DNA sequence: TGCAGCGTTGAAGATCGGGACAGGGGTATATGGGCCCAGTACTTC. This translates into CSVEDRDRGIWAQYF.

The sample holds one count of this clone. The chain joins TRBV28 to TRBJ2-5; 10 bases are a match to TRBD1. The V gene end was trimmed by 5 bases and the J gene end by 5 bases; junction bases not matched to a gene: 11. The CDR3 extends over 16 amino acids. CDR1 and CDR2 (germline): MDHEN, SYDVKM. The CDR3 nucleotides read TGTGCCAGCAGTCCCACCTACGGGACAGGGGAGGAGACCCAGTACTTC. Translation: CASSPTYGTGEETQYF.

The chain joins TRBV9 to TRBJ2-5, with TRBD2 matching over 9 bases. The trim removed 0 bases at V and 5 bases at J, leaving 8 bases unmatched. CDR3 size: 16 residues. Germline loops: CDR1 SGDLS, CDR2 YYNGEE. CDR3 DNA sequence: TGTGCCAGCAGCGTAGAAGCGGGGGGTGGATGGGAGACCCAGTACTTC. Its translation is CASSVEAGGGWETQYF. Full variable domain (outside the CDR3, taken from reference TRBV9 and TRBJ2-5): DSGVTQTPKHLITATGQRVTLRCSPRSGDLSVYWYQQSLDQGLQFLIQYYNGEERAKGNILERFSAQQFPDLHSELNLSSLELGDSALYFCASSVEAGGGWETQYFGPGTRLLVL.